The rows below give T cell receptor beta chains drawn from one sample of a study of cytomegalovirus exposure and HLA in healthy donors. Data came from immunoSEQ multiplex PCR; TCRdb stores just in-frame clones and leaves some out. Of 150,000 or so clones listed, around 68% are singletons. Sequences were obtained from PBMCs. These receptors all stem from a young man in good health and CMV-seronegative. CDR3s include the opening cysteine and the closing phenylalanine or tryptophan. A D gene is named only where the DNA matches it firmly. For some rows the clone size is stated as once, few or many, or as a class when expanded; others skip it.

V: TRBV7-2
D: NA
size: NA
J: TRBJ2-7
CDR3: CASGGARLVSDEQYF
DNA: TGTGCCAGCGGCGGGGCCCGGCTAGTTTCCGACGAGCAGTACTTC

V: TRBV6-6
D: TRBD1
size: NA
J: TRBJ2-5
CDR3: CASRSSTGGVWETQYF
DNA: TGTGCCAGCAGATCTTCGACAGGGGGTGTCTGGGAGACCCAGTACTTC

V: TRBV30
D: TRBD1
size: NA
J: TRBJ1-1
CDR3: CAWEGQGVGTEAFF
DNA: TGTGCCTGGGAAGGACAGGGGGTAGGGACTGAAGCTTTCTTT

V: TRBV9
D: NA
size: NA
J: TRBJ2-7
CDR3: CASSVEGGLAGEQYF
DNA: TGTGCCAGCAGCGTAGAGGGGGGGCTTGCGGGCGAGCAGTACTTC

V: TRBV2
D: NA
size: NA
J: TRBJ1-1
CDR3: CASRAGRNTEAFF
DNA: TGTGCCAGCAGGGCGGGACGGAACACTGAAGCTTTCTTT

V: TRBV5-1
D: TRBD1
size: NA
J: TRBJ1-2
CDR3: CASSSTGQGYGYTF
DNA: TGCGCCAGCAGCTCTACGGGACAGGGCTATGGCTACACCTTC

V: TRBV6-1
D: NA
size: NA
J: TRBJ2-1
CDR3: CASSERSNEQFF
DNA: TGTGCCAGCAGTGAGAGGTCCAATGAGCAGTTCTTC

V: TRBV19
D: NA
size: NA
J: TRBJ1-1
CDR3: CASSVPGSRTEAFF
DNA: TGTGCCAGTAGTGTCCCGGGGTCCAGGACTGAAGCTTTCTTT

V: TRBV29-1
D: NA
size: once
J: TRBJ1-5
CDR3: CSVASSLDQPQHF
DNA: TGCAGCGTTGCCTCTAGTCTCGACCAGCCCCAGCATTTT

V: TRBV19
D: NA
size: NA
J: TRBJ2-2
CDR3: CASSLPGTGELFF
DNA: TGTGCCAGTAGTCTCCCAGGAACCGGGGAGCTGTTTTTT

V: TRBV30
D: NA
size: NA
J: TRBJ1-3
CDR3: CAWTESGNTIYF
DNA: TGTGCCTGGACAGAATCTGGAAACACCATATATTTT

V: TRBV7-8
D: TRBD1
size: few
J: TRBJ2-2
CDR3: CASSSLTGSIGELFF
DNA: TGTGCCAGCAGCTCCTTGACAGGGTCGATCGGGGAGCTGTTTTTT

V: TRBV5-8
D: NA
size: NA
J: TRBJ2-5
CDR3: CASRGFDRQETQYF
DNA: TGTGCCAGCAGGGGGTTTGACAGGCAAGAGACCCAGTACTTC

V: TRBV7-9
D: NA
size: NA
J: TRBJ2-5
CDR3: CASSLRSGAETQYF
DNA: TGTGCCAGCAGCTTACGGTCAGGGGCCGAGACCCAGTACTTC

V: TRBV10-3
D: NA
size: NA
J: TRBJ2-5
CDR3: CAISGANGKETQYF
DNA: TGTGCCATCAGTGGAGCGAACGGGAAAGAGACCCAGTACTTC

V: TRBV6-1
D: TRBD1
size: NA
J: TRBJ1-4
CDR3: CASSIGTGMSEKLFF
DNA: TGTGCCAGCAGTATCGGGACAGGGATGTCTGAAAAACTGTTTTTT

V: TRBV9
D: TRBD1
size: NA
J: TRBJ2-1
CDR3: CASSVRQGAYNEQFF
DNA: TGTGCCAGCAGCGTACGGCAGGGGGCCTACAATGAGCAGTTCTTC

V: TRBV28
D: NA
size: few
J: TRBJ1-6
CDR3: CASRWQGKSPLHF
DNA: TGTGCCAGCAGGTGGCAGGGAAAGTCACCCCTCCACTTT

V: TRBV10-3
D: TRBD2
size: NA
J: TRBJ2-3
CDR3: CAITASGGTDTQYF
DNA: TGTGCCATCACCGCTAGCGGCGGCACAGATACGCAGTATTTT

V: TRBV7-2
D: NA
size: NA
J: TRBJ1-5
CDR3: CASSLSGGSNQPQNF
DNA: TGTGCCAGCAGCCTCTCCGGAGGAAGCAATCAGCCCCAGAATTTT

V: TRBV27
D: NA
size: NA
J: TRBJ2-2
CDR3: CASSELAFGELFF
DNA: TGTGCCAGCAGTGAACTAGCATTCGGGGAGCTGTTTTTT

V: TRBV7-9
D: NA
size: NA
J: TRBJ2-1
CDR3: CASSQVGRGRNSYNEQFF
DNA: TGTGCCAGCAGCCAAGTGGGCAGGGGTAGAAACTCCTACAATGAGCAGTTCTTC

V: TRBV9
D: NA
size: NA
J: TRBJ2-7
CDR3: CASSAGNEQYF
DNA: TGTGCCAGCAGCGCGGGGAACGAGCAGTACTTC

V: TRBV5-1
D: TRBD1
size: few
J: TRBJ1-2
CDR3: CASSVGQGPNGYTF
DNA: TGCGCCAGCAGCGTTGGACAGGGCCCGAACGGCTACACCTTC

V: TRBV29-1
D: TRBD2
size: NA
J: TRBJ2-7
CDR3: CSVGLAGGSYEQYF
DNA: TGCAGCGTTGGACTAGCGGGGGGCTCCTACGAGCAGTACTTC

V: TRBV5-1
D: NA
size: NA
J: TRBJ1-1
CDR3: CASSPAGGWNTEAFF
DNA: TGCGCCAGCAGCCCGGCGGGGGGCTGGAACACTGAAGCTTTCTTT

V: TRBV28
D: TRBD1
size: NA
J: TRBJ2-7
CDR3: CASSRGQAPHHEQYF
DNA: TGTGCCAGCAGTCGAGGACAGGCCCCCCACCACGAGCAGTACTTC

V: TRBV7-9
D: TRBD1
size: NA
J: TRBJ2-1
CDR3: CASSLAGTGEFF
DNA: TGTGCCAGCAGCTTGGCCGGGACAGGGGAGTTCTTC

V: TRBV28
D: TRBD1
size: few
J: TRBJ2-7
CDR3: CASSWDRGQYF
DNA: TGTGCCAGCAGTTGGGACAGGGGGCAATACTTC

V: TRBV7-6
D: NA
size: few
J: TRBJ1-4
CDR3: CASSLAVGGPNEKLFF
DNA: TGTGCCAGCAGCTTAGCGGTTGGGGGCCCTAATGAAAAACTGTTTTTT

V: TRBV9
D: NA
size: NA
J: TRBJ1-5
CDR3: CASSVTGSNQPQHF
DNA: TGTGCCAGCAGCGTCACAGGGAGCAATCAGCCCCAGCATTTT

V: TRBV7-2
D: TRBD2
size: once
J: TRBJ2-1
CDR3: CASSSTSGGINEQFF
DNA: TGTGCCAGCAGCTCCACTAGCGGGGGTATAAATGAGCAGTTCTTC

V: TRBV28
D: NA
size: few
J: TRBJ1-2
CDR3: CASSDTLGYTF
DNA: TGTGCCAGCAGTGACACTTTGGGCTACACCTTC

V: TRBV2
D: TRBD1
size: once
J: TRBJ1-4
CDR3: CASSGQGSTNEKLFF
DNA: TGTGCCAGCAGCGGACAGGGTTCAACTAATGAAAAACTGTTTTTT

V: TRBV13
D: TRBD1
size: NA
J: TRBJ2-3
CDR3: CASSLGTGAPDTQYF
DNA: TGTGCCAGCAGCTTAGGGACAGGGGCACCGGATACGCAGTATTTT

V: TRBV19
D: TRBD1
size: NA
J: TRBJ2-7
CDR3: CASSVDRGDEQYF
DNA: TGTGCCAGTAGTGTAGACAGGGGTGACGAGCAGTACTTC

V: TRBV13
D: NA
size: NA
J: TRBJ1-1
CDR3: CASSPSDEENTEAFF
DNA: TGTGCCAGCAGCCCCAGCGATGAGGAGAACACTGAAGCTTTCTTT

V: TRBV6-5
D: NA
size: few
J: TRBJ1-2
CDR3: CASSLQGGHGYTF
DNA: TGTGCCAGCAGTTTACAGGGTGGCCATGGCTACACCTTC

V: TRBV10-3
D: NA
size: NA
J: TRBJ1-2
CDR3: CAISGGNRLNYGYTF
DNA: TGTGCCATCAGTGGGGGAAACAGGCTTAACTATGGCTACACCTTC

V: TRBV28
D: NA
size: NA
J: TRBJ1-2
CDR3: CASSLGQLPNYGYTF
DNA: TGTGCCAGCAGTTTAGGGCAGCTTCCAAACTATGGCTACACCTTC

V: TRBV5-6
D: NA
size: NA
J: TRBJ2-3
CDR3: CASSLGSRASTDTQYF
DNA: TGTGCCAGCAGCTTGGGGAGCAGAGCTAGCACAGATACGCAGTATTTT

V: TRBV11-1
D: TRBD1
size: NA
J: TRBJ1-1
CDR3: CASSPGQGAVTEAFF
DNA: TGTGCCAGCAGCCCCGGACAGGGGGCAGTAACTGAAGCTTTCTTT

V: TRBV18
D: TRBD2
size: NA
J: TRBJ2-3
CDR3: CASSQVAGGPDTQYF
DNA: TGTGCCAGCTCACAAGTGGCGGGGGGGCCAGATACGCAGTATTTT

V: TRBV6-6
D: TRBD2
size: NA
J: TRBJ2-1
CDR3: CASSSSSGGLNEQFF
DNA: TGTGCCAGCAGTTCGTCTAGCGGGGGACTCAATGAGCAGTTCTTC

V: TRBV2
D: NA
size: NA
J: TRBJ1-1
CDR3: CASGQPSGAFF
DNA: TGTGCCAGCGGACAGCCGTCGGGGGCTTTCTTT

V: TRBV7-9
D: TRBD1
size: NA
J: TRBJ1-6
CDR3: CASSPGQGSQVNSPLHF
DNA: TGTGCCAGCAGCCCGGGACAGGGGTCCCAGGTTAATTCACCCCTCCACTTT

V: TRBV7-2
D: NA
size: few
J: TRBJ1-4
CDR3: CASSKLGEKLFF
DNA: TGTGCCAGCAGCAAACTAGGGGAAAAACTGTTTTTT

V: TRBV7-8
D: NA
size: once
J: TRBJ2-7
CDR3: CASSLGTGNYEQYF
DNA: TGTGCCAGCAGCTTAGGCACAGGGAACTACGAGCAGTACTTC

V: TRBV27
D: TRBD1
size: NA
J: TRBJ2-2
CDR3: CASSTRRGRTGELFF
DNA: TGTGCCAGCAGTACCCGCAGGGGGCGAACCGGGGAGCTGTTTTTT

V: TRBV6-1
D: TRBD2
size: NA
J: TRBJ2-2
CDR3: CASSEMGLASTSGELFF
DNA: TGTGCCAGCAGTGAAATGGGACTAGCGTCCACGTCCGGGGAGCTGTTTTTT

V: TRBV13
D: NA
size: NA
J: TRBJ1-1
CDR3: CASSLGARVTENTEAFF
DNA: TGTGCCAGCAGCTTAGGTGCCAGGGTGACGGAGAACACTGAAGCTTTCTTT

V: TRBV19
D: NA
size: NA
J: TRBJ1-1
CDR3: CASRWDTKMNTEAFF
DNA: TGTGCCAGTAGGTGGGACACAAAGATGAACACTGAAGCTTTCTTT

V: TRBV18
D: TRBD1
size: NA
J: TRBJ1-1
CDR3: CASSPRTGADTEAFF
DNA: TGTGCCAGCTCACCCCGGACAGGGGCGGACACTGAAGCTTTCTTT

V: TRBV19
D: TRBD1
size: NA
J: TRBJ1-2
CDR3: CASRKDRGGYGYTF
DNA: TGTGCCAGTAGGAAGGACAGGGGCGGCTATGGCTACACCTTC

V: TRBV5-6
D: TRBD1
size: NA
J: TRBJ2-2
CDR3: CASSLSQGAGELFF
DNA: TGTGCCAGCAGCTTGTCCCAGGGGGCCGGGGAGCTGTTTTTT

V: TRBV6-1
D: NA
size: NA
J: TRBJ2-3
CDR3: CASSDGSSGGTDTQYF
DNA: TGTGCCAGCAGTGATGGGAGTTCAGGGGGCACAGATACGCAGTATTTT